Presented here are 9 T cell receptor beta chains from one specimen sequenced in a study of vaccination and CD4 T cells after COVID-19. Antigens for these TCRs are unknown. The assay that was used to sequence DNA from cultured CD4+ T cells was the Oncomine TCR Beta short-read assay. TCRdb reanalysed the PCR reads using MiXCR and keeps one entry per CDR3 protein. The sample lists around 7,100 distinct CDR3 sequences; about 74% were seen once. Treatment given: roughly 10-day PBMC culture with coronavirus spike peptide pools or control peptides (ViraFEST assay). Source material: CD4+ T cells from blood, cultured in vitro. Every receptor here comes from a human donor who had recovered from COVID-19.

V and J are TRBV19 and TRBJ1-2; no firm D call. This CDR3 contains 15 residues. Germline loops: CDR1 LNHDA, CDR2 SQIVND (reference sequence). V lost 6 bases to trimming and J lost 4 bases, with 18 bases between them. The chain's CDR3 is CASSLGAGSSYGYTF. The DNA of the CDR3 is TGTGCCAGTAGCCTCGGAGCGGGGTCGAGCTATGGCTACACCTTC.

The chain combines TRBV27 with TRBJ2-5; 8 nucleotides match TRBD1. V was clipped by 3 bases and J by 5 bases; unmatched bases: 8. The CDR3 is 15 residues long. Looked up from germline, CDR1 is MNHEY and CDR2 is SMNVEV (reference sequence). CDR3 nucleotide sequence: TGTGCCAGCAGTTTGCAGGGGGCAAGGAGGGAGACCCAGTACTTC. Translated, it gives CASSLQGARRETQYF.

As for this clonotype: A read error may account for a junction end that differs from germline. The chain employs TRBV20-1 and TRBJ1-1, with D tentatively TRBD1 (5 bases). CDR1 and CDR2 from the germline V gene are DFQATT and SNEGSKA (reference sequence). This CDR3 comprises 14 residues. Here the CDR3 DNA reads TGCAGTGCTAGCGGGGGGGGTCTGAACACTGGAGCTTTCTTT. It yields the protein CSASGGGLNTGAFF.

This clonotype counts as medium-sized. The chain is built from TRBV27 and TRBJ2-3; D gene ambiguous. The CDR3 sequence is 15 residues long. Germline loops: CDR1 MNHEY, CDR2 SMNVEV (reference sequence). Between the trimmed V and J ends, which lost 4 bases and 4 bases, there was a span of 15 bases. DNA for the CDR3: TGTGCCAGCAGTTCTAGTGTGAGGATCGCAGATACGCAGTATTTT. Protein sequence: CASSSSVRIADTQYF.

The V call is TRBV7-6, the J call TRBJ2-3, with TRBD2 matching 14 bases. The CDR3 runs to 18 residues. Germline trimming cut 1 base from V and 4 bases from J; bases unmatched to any gene: 7. Germline CDR1 reads SGHVS; CDR2 reads FNYEAQ. The CDR3, as DNA: TGTGCCAGCAGCTTAGAAGTGGGACTAGCGGGAGCGGCAGATACGCAGTATTTT. Translating gives CASSLEVGLAGAADTQYF.

The chain couples TRBV6-1 to TRBJ1-2; TRBD1 matches 8 bases. V lost 5 bases and J lost 7; bases outside the gene matches: 6. From germline, CDR1 is MNHNS and CDR2 SASEGT. This CDR3 is built from 13 residues. CDR3 in DNA: TGTGCCAGCAGTACGGTCCAGGGGGCTGGCTACACCTTC. This gives the protein CASSTVQGAGYTF.

This clonotype showed up just once. V is TRBV5-4 and J is TRBJ2-3; D is unclear. The CDR3 sequence is 14 residues long. Germline CDR1 reads SGHNT; CDR2 reads YYREEE (reference sequence). V lost 4 bases and J lost 5, with 14 bases in between. CDR3 sequence: CASSPAGRRDTQYF. The DNA for the CDR3 is TGTGCCAGCAGCCCCGCCGGAAGGAGAGATACGCAGTATTTT.

This chain joins TRBV28 and TRBJ1-3; D is undetermined. Germline V CDR1 and CDR2: MDHEN, SYDVKM. The CDR3 runs 14 residues. The V end lost 4 bases, the J end lost 1 base, and 8 bases lay between the germline ends. This chain's CDR3 is CASSSPGSGNTIYF. The DNA of the CDR3 is TGTGCCAGCAGTTCCCCCGGATCTGGAAACACCATATATTTT.

The chain uses TRBV12-3 or TRBV12-4 and TRBJ1-1, with TRBD1 as a possible D gene (5 bases). Trimming pared 5 bases from V and 6 bases from J, leaving 13 bases between. The CDR3 spans 13 residues. The CDR3 loop is CASSQALGAEAFF. The CDR3 DNA reads TGTGCCAGCAGTCAGGCGTTGGGGGCTGAAGCTTTCTTT.